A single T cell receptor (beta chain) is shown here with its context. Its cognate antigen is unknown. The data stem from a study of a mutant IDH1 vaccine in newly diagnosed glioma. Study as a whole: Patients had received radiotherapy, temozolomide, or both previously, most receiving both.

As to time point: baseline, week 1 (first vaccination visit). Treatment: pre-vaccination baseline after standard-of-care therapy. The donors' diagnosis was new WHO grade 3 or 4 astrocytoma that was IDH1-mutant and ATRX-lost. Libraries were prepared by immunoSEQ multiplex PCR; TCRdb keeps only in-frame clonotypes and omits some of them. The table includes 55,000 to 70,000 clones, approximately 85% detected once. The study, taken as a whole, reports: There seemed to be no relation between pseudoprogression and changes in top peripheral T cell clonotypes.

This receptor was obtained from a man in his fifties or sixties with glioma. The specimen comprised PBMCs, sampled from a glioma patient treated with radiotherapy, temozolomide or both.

The CDR3 sequence is CASSIDPASYNEQFF. The DNA of the CDR3 is TGTGCCAGTAGTATAGATCCCGCTTCCTACAATGAGCAGTTCTTC. J is TRBJ2-1 and V is TRBV19; no definite D call. Trimming removed 0 bases at V and 1 base at J, with 7 bases between. The V gene's germline CDR1 is LNHDA and CDR2 SQIVND (reference sequence). This CDR3 is 15 amino acids long. The full variable domain, completed using reference TRBV19 and TRBJ2-1, is DGGITQSPKYLFRKEGQNVTLSCEQNLNHDAMYWYRQDPGQGLRLIYYSQIVNDFQKGDIAEGYSVSREKKESFPLTVTSAQKNPTAFYLCASSIDPASYNEQFFGPGTRLTVL.